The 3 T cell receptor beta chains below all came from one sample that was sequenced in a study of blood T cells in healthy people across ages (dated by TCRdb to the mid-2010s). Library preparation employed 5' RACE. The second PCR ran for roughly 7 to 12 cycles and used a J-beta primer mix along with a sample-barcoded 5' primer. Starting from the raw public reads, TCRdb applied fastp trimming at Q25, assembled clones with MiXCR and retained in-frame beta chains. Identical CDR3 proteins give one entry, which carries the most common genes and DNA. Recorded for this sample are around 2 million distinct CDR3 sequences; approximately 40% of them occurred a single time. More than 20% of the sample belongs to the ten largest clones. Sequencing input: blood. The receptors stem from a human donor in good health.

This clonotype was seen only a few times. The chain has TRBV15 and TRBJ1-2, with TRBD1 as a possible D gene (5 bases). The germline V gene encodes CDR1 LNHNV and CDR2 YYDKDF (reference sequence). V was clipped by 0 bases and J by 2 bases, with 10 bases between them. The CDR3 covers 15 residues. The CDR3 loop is CATSRDLGGNYGYTF. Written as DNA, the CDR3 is TGTGCCACCAGCAGAGATTTGGGGGGAAACTATGGCTACACCTTC.

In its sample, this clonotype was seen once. The CDR3 is CASSYTGARVYNEQFF. CDR3 in DNA: TGTGCCAGCAGCTATACAGGGGCTCGAGTCTACAATGAGCAGTTCTTC. The chain links TRBV12-3 or TRBV12-4 to TRBJ2-1; 7 positions match TRBD1. The CDR3 contains 16 residues. The V segment lost 6 bases and the J segment 3 bases; nucleotides outside the gene matches: 11.

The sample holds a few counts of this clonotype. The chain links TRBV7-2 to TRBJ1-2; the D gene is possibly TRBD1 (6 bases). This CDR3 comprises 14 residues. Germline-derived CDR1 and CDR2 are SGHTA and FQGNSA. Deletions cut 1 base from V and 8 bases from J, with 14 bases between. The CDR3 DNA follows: TGTGCCAGCAGCTTAGGGTTGACAGGTTGGGGCTACACCTTC. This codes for CASSLGLTGWGYTF.